This T cell receptor beta chain was found in a study of blood T cell repertoires in COVID-19. Study-wide context: The United States, Italy and Spain supplied acute and convalescent COVID-19 samples. From T cells, B-cell-depleted T cells, or PBMCs came the material, which was cDNA or gDNA.

This CDR3 region has 15 residues. The germline gives CDR1 MNHEY, CDR2 SVGEGT. J lost 5 bases, V lost 2 bases, and 6 bases had no gene match. As handled by the study authors: How many nucleated cells were present was estimated from reference gene primer amplification. Produced via immunoSEQ multiplex PCR; TCRdb's table is partial and in-frame only. V, J and clone size derive from that table, while D and trimming were established from the DNA sequence. The profile shows about 180,000 clones, roughly 89% of them singletons. This sequence joins TRBV6-2 or TRBV6-3 and TRBJ2-3; 8 bases are shared with TRBD2. The sequenced material came from peripheral blood. This clonotype was sampled from a woman aged 50 to 65 with acute or convalescent COVID-19. The CDR3 coding sequence is TGTGCCAGCAGTTACCTCCGGGAGGGCCAAGATACGCAGTATTTT. As protein: CASSYLREGQDTQYF.